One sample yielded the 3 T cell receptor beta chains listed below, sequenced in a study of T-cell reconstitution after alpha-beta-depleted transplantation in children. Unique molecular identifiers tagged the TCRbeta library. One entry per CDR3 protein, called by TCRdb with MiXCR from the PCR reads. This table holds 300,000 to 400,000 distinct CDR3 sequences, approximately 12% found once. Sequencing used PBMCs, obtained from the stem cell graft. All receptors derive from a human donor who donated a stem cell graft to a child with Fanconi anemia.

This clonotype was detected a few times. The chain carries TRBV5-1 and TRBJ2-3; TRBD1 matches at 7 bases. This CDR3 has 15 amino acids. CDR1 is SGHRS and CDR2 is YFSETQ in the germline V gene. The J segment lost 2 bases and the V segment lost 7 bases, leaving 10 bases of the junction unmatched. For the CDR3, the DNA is TGCGCCAGCGGACCAGGGACAGCCCCCACAGATACGCAGTATTTT. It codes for CASGPGTAPTDTQYF. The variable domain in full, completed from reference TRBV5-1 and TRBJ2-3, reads KAGVTQTPRYLIKTRGQQVTLSCSPISGHRSVSWYQQTPGQGLQFLFEYFSETQRNKGNFPGRFSGRQFSNSRSEMNVSTLELGDSALYLCASGPGTAPTDTQYFGPGTRLTVL.

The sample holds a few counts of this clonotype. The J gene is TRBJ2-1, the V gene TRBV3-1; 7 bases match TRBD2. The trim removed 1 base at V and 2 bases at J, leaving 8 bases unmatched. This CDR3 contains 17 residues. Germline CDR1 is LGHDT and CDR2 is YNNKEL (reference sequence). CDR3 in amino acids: CASSQGLGGGPYNEQFF. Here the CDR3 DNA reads TGTGCCAGCAGCCAAGGCTTAGGCGGGGGTCCCTACAATGAGCAGTTCTTC.

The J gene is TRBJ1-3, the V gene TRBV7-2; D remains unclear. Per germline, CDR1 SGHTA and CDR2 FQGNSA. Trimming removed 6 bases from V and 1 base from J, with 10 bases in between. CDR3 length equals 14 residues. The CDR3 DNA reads TGTGCCAGCAGAGAAAGACAATCTGGAAACACCATATATTTT. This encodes CASRERQSGNTIYF.